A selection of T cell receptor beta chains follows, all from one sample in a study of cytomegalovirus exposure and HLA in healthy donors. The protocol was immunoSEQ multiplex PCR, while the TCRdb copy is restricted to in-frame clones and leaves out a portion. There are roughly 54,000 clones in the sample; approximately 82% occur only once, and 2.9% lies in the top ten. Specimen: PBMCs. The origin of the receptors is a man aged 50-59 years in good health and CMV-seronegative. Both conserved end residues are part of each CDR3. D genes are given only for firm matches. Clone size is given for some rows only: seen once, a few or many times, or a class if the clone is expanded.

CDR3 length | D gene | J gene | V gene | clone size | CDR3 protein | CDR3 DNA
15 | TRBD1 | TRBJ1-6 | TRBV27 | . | CASSHGQVSNSPLHF | TGTGCCAGCAGCCATGGACAGGTTTCCAATTCACCCCTCCACTTT
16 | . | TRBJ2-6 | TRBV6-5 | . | CASSYLRGSGANVLTF | TGTGCCAGCAGTTACCTAAGGGGCTCTGGGGCCAACGTCCTGACTTTC
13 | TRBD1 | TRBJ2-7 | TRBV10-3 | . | CASRTGGMYEQYF | TGTGCCAGCAGGACAGGGGGAATGTACGAGCAGTACTTC
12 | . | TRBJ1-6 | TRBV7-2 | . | CASSLGLSPLHF | TGTGCCAGCAGCTTAGGTCTTTCACCCCTCCACTTT
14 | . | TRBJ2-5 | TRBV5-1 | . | CASSFRDSKETQYF | TGCGCCAGCAGCTTCCGGGACTCAAAAGAGACCCAGTACTTC
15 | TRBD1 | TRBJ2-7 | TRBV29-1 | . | CSVPGTGWGSYEQYF | TGCAGCGTTCCCGGGACAGGGTGGGGGTCCTACGAGCAGTACTTC
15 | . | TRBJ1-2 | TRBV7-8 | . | CASSLGYREDYGYTF | TGTGCCAGCAGCCTGGGTTACAGGGAAGACTATGGCTACACCTTC
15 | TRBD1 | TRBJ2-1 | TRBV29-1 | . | CSAGKGQGEHNEQFF | TGCAGCGCAGGGAAGGGACAGGGCGAACACAATGAGCAGTTCTTC
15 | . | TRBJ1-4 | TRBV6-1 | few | CASSDSGQLNEKLFF | TGTGCCAGCAGTGATAGCGGCCAGCTTAATGAAAAACTGTTTTTT
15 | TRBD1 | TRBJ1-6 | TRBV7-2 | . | CASSYAGTGNSPLHF | TGTGCCAGCAGCTACGCCGGGACAGGGAATTCACCCCTCCACTTT
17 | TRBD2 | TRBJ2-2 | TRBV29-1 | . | CSVRAGTRESNTGELFF | TGCAGCGTAAGGGCCGGGACTAGAGAATCGAACACCGGGGAGCTGTTTTTT
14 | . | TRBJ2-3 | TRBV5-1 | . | CASSLLSSTDTQYF | TGCGCCAGCAGCCTCCTTTCTAGCACAGATACGCAGTATTTT
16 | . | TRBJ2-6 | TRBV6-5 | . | CASSYSEGSGANVLTF | TGTGCCAGCAGTTACTCCGAGGGCTCTGGGGCCAACGTCCTGACTTTC
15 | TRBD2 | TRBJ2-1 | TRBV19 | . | CASSNIAGGRNEQFF | TGTGCCAGTAGTAACATAGCGGGGGGAAGGAATGAGCAGTTCTTC
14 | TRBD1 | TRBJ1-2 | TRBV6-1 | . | CASSEQGQTYGYTF | TGTGCCAGCAGTGAACAGGGACAGACCTATGGCTACACCTTC
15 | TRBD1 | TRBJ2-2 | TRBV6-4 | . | CASSASTGRTGELFF | TGTGCCAGCAGTGCGTCGACAGGGCGGACCGGGGAGCTGTTTTTT
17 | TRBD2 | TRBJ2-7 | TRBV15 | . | CATSRGLAGVSGYEQYF | TGTGCCACCAGCAGAGGGCTAGCGGGGGTCTCGGGATACGAGCAGTACTTC
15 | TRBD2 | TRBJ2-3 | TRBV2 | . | CASSESLAGTDTQYF | TGTGCCAGCAGTGAGTCCCTAGCGGGGACAGATACGCAGTATTTT
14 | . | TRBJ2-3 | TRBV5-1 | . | CASSAWQGTDTQYF | TGCGCCAGCAGCGCGTGGCAGGGTACGGATACGCAGTATTTT
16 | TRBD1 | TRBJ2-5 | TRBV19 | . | CASRRRDRGIQETQYF | TGTGCCAGTAGACGCCGGGACAGGGGGATTCAAGAGACCCAGTACTTC
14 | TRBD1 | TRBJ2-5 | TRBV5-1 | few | CASSFDRVKETQYF | TGCGCCAGCAGCTTCGACAGGGTAAAAGAGACCCAGTACTTC
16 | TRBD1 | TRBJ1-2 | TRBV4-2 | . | CASSPRPGTGIDGYTF | TGTGCCAGCAGCCCCCGTCCCGGGACAGGGATTGATGGCTACACCTTC
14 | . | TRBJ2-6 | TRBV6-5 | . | CASTGGSGANVLTF | TGTGCCAGCACCGGGGGCTCTGGGGCCAACGTCCTGACTTTC
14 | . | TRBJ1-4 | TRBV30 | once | CAWSVGPGSEKLFF | TGTGCCTGGAGTGTAGGTCCGGGGAGTGAAAAACTGTTTTTT
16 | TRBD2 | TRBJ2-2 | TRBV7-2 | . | CASSLVLRGVVGELFF | TGTGCCAGCAGCTTAGTTCTGCGGGGGGTTGTCGGGGAGCTGTTTTTT
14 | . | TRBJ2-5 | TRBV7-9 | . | CASSHSGVGETQYF | TGTGCCAGCAGCCATTCAGGGGTTGGAGAGACCCAGTACTTC
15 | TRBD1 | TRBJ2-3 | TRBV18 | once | CASSRGQGSTDTQYF | TGTGCCAGCTCAAGGGGACAGGGGAGCACAGATACGCAGTATTTT
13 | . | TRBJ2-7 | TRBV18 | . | CASSPEVISDPYF | TGTGCCAGCTCACCAGAGGTTATCTCGGATCCGTACTTC
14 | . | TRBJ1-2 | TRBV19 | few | CASSIDSVSGGYTF | TGTGCCAGTAGTATAGATTCGGTATCAGGCGGCTACACCTTC
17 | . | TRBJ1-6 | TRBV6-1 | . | CASSATKSSSYNSPLHF | TGTGCCAGCAGTGCAACCAAGAGTAGCTCCTATAATTCACCCCTCCACTTT
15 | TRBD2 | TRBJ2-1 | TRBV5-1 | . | CASSLGSGAYNEQFF | TGCGCCAGCAGCTTAGGTAGCGGGGCTTACAATGAGCAGTTCTTC
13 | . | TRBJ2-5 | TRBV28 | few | CASIKGGRETQYF | TGTGCCAGCATCAAAGGAGGGCGCGAGACCCAGTACTTC
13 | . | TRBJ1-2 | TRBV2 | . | CASSETENYGYTF | TGTGCCAGCAGCGAAACAGAAAACTATGGCTACACCTTC
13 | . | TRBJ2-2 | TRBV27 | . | CASSLGATGELFF | TGTGCCAGCAGTTTGGGAGCCACCGGGGAGCTGTTTTTT
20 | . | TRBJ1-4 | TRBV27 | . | CASSLTPLTPPGTRGEKLFF | TGTGCCAGCAGTTTAACCCCCCTCACCCCACCCGGGACAAGAGGGGAAAAACTGTTTTTT
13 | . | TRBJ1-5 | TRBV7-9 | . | CASSLGSGQPQHF | TGTGCCAGCAGCTTAGGTTCGGGTCAGCCCCAGCATTTT
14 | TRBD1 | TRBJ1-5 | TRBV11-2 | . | CASSLGTGHQPQHF | TGTGCCAGCAGCCTGGGGACAGGGCATCAGCCCCAGCATTTT
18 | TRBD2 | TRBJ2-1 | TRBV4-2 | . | CASSQDAGAGSSYNEQFF | TGTGCCAGCAGCCAAGATGCGGGAGCGGGGAGCTCCTACAATGAGCAGTTCTTC
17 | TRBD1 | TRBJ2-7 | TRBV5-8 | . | CASSLERGTGLEYEQYF | TGTGCCAGCAGCTTGGAGAGGGGGACAGGGCTTGAATACGAGCAGTACTTC
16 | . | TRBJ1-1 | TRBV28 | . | CASSFGDRPPRAEAFF | TGTGCCAGCAGTTTTGGAGACAGGCCTCCGAGGGCTGAAGCTTTCTTT
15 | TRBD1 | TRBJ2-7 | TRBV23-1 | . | CASSHPDRVWHEQYF | TGCGCCAGCAGTCACCCCGACAGGGTGTGGCACGAGCAGTACTTC
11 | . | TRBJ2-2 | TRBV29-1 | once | CSVSDTGELFF | TGCAGCGTGAGTGACACCGGGGAGCTGTTTTTT